This TCR beta chain was profiled in a study of blood T cell repertoires in COVID-19 (dated by TCRdb to 2018 to 2020). A note on the overall study: Samples from collaborators originated in the United States, Italy and Spain and spanned both the acute and convalescent phases of COVID-19. Sample metadata almost always included a de-identified subject ID, COVID-19 status, age in years and sex. The prospective study material was composed of cDNA or gDNA derived from T cells, B-cell-depleted T cells, or PBMCs. The dataset comprised deeply sampled blood TCRbeta repertoires from subjects exposed to, actively infected with, or recovered from COVID-19. Where available, HLA class I and class II types were obtained from metadata supplied by the sample provider rather than from assay-based typing. The repertoires were made available in a free public database intended to serve as a resource for research on the immune response to SARS-CoV-2. Samples came from the ongoing ImmuneRACE study (first 160 participants) plus 1,254 subjects from 6 global collaborators.

A word on this clone: Its binding antigen is unknown. One base away there is no much larger clone; base qualities are not given.

Study-wide findings and limitations: The quantity of clinical and demographic metadata differed by source and by participant and was supplied without curation.

Reading from cysteine to phenylalanine, the CDR3 counts 19 amino acids. Kept here is only the CDR3 DNA, which spans 57 bases and is read in frame from base 1. The germline V and J ends show losses of 3 bases and 1 base respectively, and no gene match explains 13 bases of the junction. CDR1 LNHDA and CDR2 SQIVND were looked up in the germline V gene (reference sequence). TCRbeta CDR3 regions were amplified from genomic DNA using the immunoSEQ Assay, a bias-controlled multiplex PCR. Turning to the authors' computational methods: Within the assay, amplification of reference gene primers was used to estimate how many nucleated cells each sample contained. To quantify the absolute abundance of each unique TCRbeta CDR3 rearrangement, sequence reads were collapsed and filtered. For each sample, productive Simpson clonality was calculated by taking the square root of Simpson's diversity index across productive rearrangements. The immuneACCESS repertoire file appears here via TCRdb, limited to in-frame rearrangements. These files lack a portion of the clones; in checked studies, under half of the deficit traces to unresolved V genes, and the cause of the others is not known. V, J and clone size derive from that table, while D and trimming were established from the DNA sequence. The sample yields roughly 68,000 clones; over 75% were counted once. Clones ranked in the top ten supply just under 7.5% of the sample.

At one collaborating source in Seattle, patients were enrolled during active infection and were followed longitudinally through the course of disease. Whole blood was collected in K2EDTA tubes by collaborating institutions according to the institutions' own protocols. For TCRbeta analysis, collaborators shipped samples as frozen whole blood, isolated PBMCs, or DNA extracted from either of those sample types. The sequencing sample was made of peripheral blood. This chain joins TRBV19 to TRBJ1-2, with 11 bases aligning to TRBD1. The TCR comes from a man in his forties or fifties with COVID-19, enrolled during active disease. DNA sequence: TGTGCCAGTAGTATCCTTCCGGGACAGGGGGGTTCGCTTAACTATGGCTACACCTTC. This codes for CASSILPGQGGSLNYGYTF.